This T cell receptor (beta chain) was found in a study of blood T cells in healthy people across ages. Study results and limitations: More naive CD4+ cells and higher diversity marked long-lived donors relative to aged donors.

This clonotype has at least ten counts. What it binds is not known. Together with a sample-barcoded 5' primer, a J-beta primer mix was included in a second PCR lasting about 7 to 12 cycles. Via MiXCR, TCRdb re-called the 5' RACE reads, giving one row per CDR3 protein. In the table there are 650,000 to 700,000 distinct CDR3 sequences, over 40% of which are singletons. The V end was cut by 8 bases, the J end by 1 base, with 18 bases between. CDR3 size: 16 residues. Germline CDR1 reads MDHEN; CDR2 reads SYDVKM. The rearrangement joins TRBV28 to TRBJ2-4; possible D gene TRBD2, 6 bases. The sequenced sample consisted of blood. The clonotype was recovered from a woman over 75 in good health. The CDR3 nucleotides read TGTGCCAGCGCCCCCGGGGGACTTTCGGCCAAAAACATTCAGTACTTC. Amino acid sequence: CASAPGGLSAKNIQYF.